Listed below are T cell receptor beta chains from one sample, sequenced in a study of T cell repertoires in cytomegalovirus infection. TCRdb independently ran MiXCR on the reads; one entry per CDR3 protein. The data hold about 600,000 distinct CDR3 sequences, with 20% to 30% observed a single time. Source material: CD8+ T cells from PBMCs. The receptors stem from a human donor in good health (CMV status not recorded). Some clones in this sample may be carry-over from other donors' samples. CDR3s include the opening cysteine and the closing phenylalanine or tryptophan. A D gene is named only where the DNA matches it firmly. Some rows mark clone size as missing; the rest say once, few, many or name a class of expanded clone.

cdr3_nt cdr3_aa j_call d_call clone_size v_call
TGTGCCAGCAGGTCCAGCGGGGGGGCAACCCATACGCAGTATTTT CASRSSGGATHTQYF TRBJ2-3 TRBD2 few TRBV7-8
TGTGCCAGCAATTTATTGGGGAGAAGCACAGATACGCAGTATTTT CASNLLGRSTDTQYF TRBJ2-3 . . TRBV27
TGTGCCAGCAGTCTTACTCTGGCGGGGGGTTCCACAGATACGCAGTATTTT CASSLTLAGGSTDTQYF TRBJ2-3 TRBD2 few TRBV6-2/TRBV6-3
TGTGCCAGCAGCCGACCGGGAAACACCATATATTTT CASSRPGNTIYF TRBJ1-3 . many TRBV7-6
TGTGCCAGCACTCACCTAGGCCTGGGGGAGAACACCGGGGAGCTGTTTTTT CASTHLGLGENTGELFF TRBJ2-2 . . TRBV6-2/TRBV6-3
TGTGCCAGCAGTTACTCGAGGGGGGGCAGGGGTGAAGCTTTCTTT CASSYSRGGRGEAFF TRBJ1-1 . few TRBV6-5
TGCGCCAGCAGCAAACAGGGGGACACCGGGGAGCTGTTTTTT CASSKQGDTGELFF TRBJ2-2 TRBD1 . TRBV4-1
TGTGCCAGCAGCCCTCCGCCGGGACTAGCAGCCGATACGCAGTATTTT CASSPPPGLAADTQYF TRBJ2-3 TRBD2 . TRBV12-3/TRBV12-4
TGTGCCAGCAGTTACGATGACGACTCTGGGGCCAACGTCCTGACTTTC CASSYDDDSGANVLTF TRBJ2-6 . . TRBV6-1
TGTGCCAGCAGCTCCCCCTGGGAGACCCAGTACTTC CASSSPWETQYF TRBJ2-5 . many TRBV7-9
TGTGCCGCGGGCCAGGGGGGGGGGCAGCCCCAGCATTTT CAAGQGGGQPQHF TRBJ1-5 TRBD1 few TRBV28
TGCAGTGCTCCTCGGGGGGGGCGCCCAGATACGCAGTATTTT CSAPRGGRPDTQYF TRBJ2-3 TRBD2 . TRBV20-1
TGTGCCAGCACCTTCACCCTATCAGGTGTGATTAATGGCTACACCTTC CASTFTLSGVINGYTF TRBJ1-2 . many TRBV12-3/TRBV12-4
TGTGCCAGCAGCTCCAGACAGGGGGCGCGGGAGACCCAGTACTTC CASSSRQGARETQYF TRBJ2-5 TRBD1 . TRBV5-3
TGTGCCAGCAGCGTACAGACTAGCGAGAGCACAGATACGCAGTATTTT CASSVQTSESTDTQYF TRBJ2-3 TRBD2 . TRBV9
TGTGCCAGCAGCTTCGGGGGGCCGAACACCGGGGAGCTGTTTTTT CASSFGGPNTGELFF TRBJ2-2 . many TRBV7-8
TGTGCCAGCAGTTACTCGGGATACTACAATGAGCAGTTCTTC CASSYSGYYNEQFF TRBJ2-1 . many TRBV6-5
TGTGCCAGCAGTCCAGGGGATTTAAACATTCAGTACTTC CASSPGDLNIQYF TRBJ2-4 . . TRBV6-5
TGTGCCAGCAGCTCCTTCCATCCGACCCAGTACTTC CASSSFHPTQYF TRBJ2-5 . . TRBV7-9
TGTGCCAGCAGTTTATCAAGGACCCCCGGGGAGCTGTTTTTT CASSLSRTPGELFF TRBJ2-2 . . TRBV28
TGTGCCAGCAGTTTCGGACAGGGGGCGAATTCACCCCTCCACTTT CASSFGQGANSPLHF TRBJ1-6 TRBD1 . TRBV6-5
TGCAGCGTTGAAGCCCTGACAGACTACAATGAGCAGTTCTTC CSVEALTDYNEQFF TRBJ2-1 . . TRBV29-1
TGTGCCAGCAGTCCGGGACGGCCCTCAGTTTATGGCTACACCTTC CASSPGRPSVYGYTF TRBJ1-2 . many TRBV12-3/TRBV12-4
TGTGCCAGCTCCACTGGGGCAGGGATGAACACTGAAGCTTTCTTT CASSTGAGMNTEAFF TRBJ1-1 . . TRBV5-6
TGTGCCAGCAGCTTAGCTAAGGGTAGGGGGGGGAGGAACACTGAAGCTTTCTTT CASSLAKGRGGRNTEAFF TRBJ1-1 . few TRBV7-9
TGTGCCAGCAGCCCGGTCGCGGGGGGGTTTTACAATGAGCAGTTCTTC CASSPVAGGFYNEQFF TRBJ2-1 TRBD2 many TRBV7-3
TGTGCCAGCGCGGTGACAGGGCGGGACACTGAAGCTTTCTTT CASAVTGRDTEAFF TRBJ1-1 TRBD1 . TRBV6-5
TGCAGTGCCCCGGGACTTCCATCGGAGCAGTACTTC CSAPGLPSEQYF TRBJ2-7 . . TRBV20-1
TGTGCCATCAGTGAGTTGTATGGCTACACCTTC CAISELYGYTF TRBJ1-2 . . TRBV10-3